This is a list of T cell receptor beta chains from one sample in a study of T-cell memory formation after mild COVID-19. TCRdb redid the calling of the 5' RACE reads with MiXCR, one entry per CDR3 protein. The sample shows 560,000 or so distinct CDR3 sequences, approximately 15% of them seen only once. Sequenced sample: PBMCs or a T cell subset sorted from them (not recorded which). These receptors originate from an adult woman who had mild COVID-19 (a few samples of this study predate the infection). Cell type and time point are not known. Both conserved end residues are part of each CDR3. D genes are given only for firm matches. Clone size is shown for a subset of rows, as once, few, many or a class of expanded clone.

abundance: many
j_gene: TRBJ2-1
d_gene: NA
v_gene: TRBV7-2
CDR3aa: CASSFFGLDEQFF
CDR3nt: TGTGCCAGCAGCTTTTTTGGGTTGGATGAGCAGTTCTTC

abundance: NA
j_gene: TRBJ2-1
d_gene: TRBD2
v_gene: TRBV30
CDR3aa: CAWDTSGREEQFF
CDR3nt: TGTGCCTGGGATACTAGCGGGAGGGAGGAGCAGTTCTTC

abundance: few
j_gene: TRBJ2-1
d_gene: NA
v_gene: TRBV9
CDR3aa: CASSVNNEQFF
CDR3nt: TGTGCCAGCAGCGTAAACAATGAGCAGTTCTTC

abundance: few
j_gene: TRBJ2-1
d_gene: NA
v_gene: TRBV5-1
CDR3aa: CASSLDGGGHNEQFF
CDR3nt: TGCGCCAGCAGCTTGGATGGCGGGGGCCACAATGAGCAGTTCTTC

abundance: NA
j_gene: TRBJ1-5
d_gene: NA
v_gene: TRBV12-3/TRBV12-4
CDR3aa: CASSMLVQPQHF
CDR3nt: TGTGCCAGCAGTATGCTAGTTCAGCCCCAGCATTTT

abundance: many
j_gene: TRBJ1-5
d_gene: NA
v_gene: TRBV6-5
CDR3aa: CASRRDKNSNQPQHF
CDR3nt: TGTGCCAGCAGGCGGGACAAAAATAGCAATCAGCCCCAGCATTTT

abundance: NA
j_gene: TRBJ2-1
d_gene: TRBD2
v_gene: TRBV5-1
CDR3aa: CASSLEGLEIF
CDR3nt: TGCGCCAGCAGCTTGGAGGGACTAGAAATCTTC

abundance: few
j_gene: TRBJ2-1
d_gene: TRBD2
v_gene: TRBV6-2/TRBV6-3
CDR3aa: CASSLPPSGRANEQFF
CDR3nt: TGTGCCAGCAGTCTACCCCCTAGCGGGAGAGCTAATGAGCAGTTCTTC

abundance: NA
j_gene: TRBJ2-7
d_gene: TRBD2
v_gene: TRBV20-1
CDR3aa: CSAEPPGLNYEQYF
CDR3nt: TGCAGTGCGGAACCTCCGGGACTAAACTACGAGCAGTACTTC

abundance: NA
j_gene: TRBJ2-7
d_gene: NA
v_gene: TRBV12-3/TRBV12-4
CDR3aa: CASRSLAATQQYF
CDR3nt: TGTGCCAGCAGGTCCCTTGCGGCCACCCAGCAGTACTTC

abundance: few
j_gene: TRBJ2-1
d_gene: NA
v_gene: TRBV10-3
CDR3aa: CAIKAPAYNEQFF
CDR3nt: TGTGCCATCAAAGCCCCCGCGTACAATGAGCAGTTCTTC

abundance: few
j_gene: TRBJ1-1
d_gene: NA
v_gene: TRBV12-3/TRBV12-4
CDR3aa: CASSFGEGIGGNTEAFF
CDR3nt: NA

abundance: NA
j_gene: TRBJ2-1
d_gene: TRBD2
v_gene: TRBV7-7
CDR3aa: CASSARSGRAAEQFF
CDR3nt: TGTGCTAGCAGCGCGCGTAGCGGGAGGGCAGCTGAGCAGTTCTTC

abundance: NA
j_gene: TRBJ1-1
d_gene: NA
v_gene: TRBV12-3/TRBV12-4
CDR3aa: CASSAREDDTEAFF
CDR3nt: TGTGCCAGCAGTGCCCGGGAGGACGACACTGAAGCTTTCTTT

abundance: NA
j_gene: TRBJ2-7
d_gene: NA
v_gene: TRBV12-3/TRBV12-4
CDR3aa: CASSYYGEQYF
CDR3nt: TGTGCCAGCAGTTACTATGGCGAGCAGTACTTC

abundance: few
j_gene: TRBJ2-5
d_gene: NA
v_gene: TRBV11-2
CDR3aa: CASSRRPGAQETQYF
CDR3nt: TGTGCCAGCAGCCGTAGGCCAGGGGCGCAAGAGACCCAGTACTTC

abundance: NA
j_gene: TRBJ1-2
d_gene: NA
v_gene: TRBV12-3/TRBV12-4
CDR3aa: CASCLGQGYGYTF
CDR3nt: TGTGCCAGCTGTCTGGGTCAGGGCTATGGCTACACCTTC

abundance: few
j_gene: TRBJ1-5
d_gene: NA
v_gene: TRBV12-3/TRBV12-4
CDR3aa: CASTLAGNNQPQHF
CDR3nt: TGTGCCAGCACCCTGGCGGGGAACAATCAGCCCCAGCATTTT

abundance: NA
j_gene: TRBJ1-6
d_gene: TRBD1
v_gene: TRBV5-4
CDR3aa: CASSAGQLYSPLHF
CDR3nt: TGTGCCAGCAGCGCGGGACAGTTATATTCACCCCTCCACTTT

abundance: NA
j_gene: TRBJ2-7
d_gene: NA
v_gene: TRBV12-3/TRBV12-4
CDR3aa: CASTSGLPQLQYF
CDR3nt: TGTGCCAGCACCTCGGGTTTACCCCAACTTCAGTACTTC

abundance: NA
j_gene: TRBJ2-1
d_gene: NA
v_gene: TRBV7-2
CDR3aa: CASSSNVNEQFF
CDR3nt: TGTGCCAGCAGCTCAAATGTTAATGAGCAGTTCTTC

abundance: few
j_gene: TRBJ1-6
d_gene: TRBD1
v_gene: TRBV7-2
CDR3aa: CASSLGGGQVNSPLHF
CDR3nt: TGTGCCAGCAGCTTAGGCGGGGGACAGGTTAATTCACCCCTCCACTTT

abundance: few
j_gene: TRBJ2-1
d_gene: NA
v_gene: TRBV27
CDR3aa: CASSLRQGMPYNEQFF
CDR3nt: TGTGCCAGCAGTTTAAGGCAGGGGATGCCCTACAATGAGCAGTTCTTC

abundance: NA
j_gene: TRBJ2-3
d_gene: TRBD2
v_gene: TRBV5-1
CDR3aa: CASSLAGGPSDTQYF
CDR3nt: TGCGCCAGCAGCTTAGCGGGAGGGCCCTCGGATACGCAGTATTTT

abundance: NA
j_gene: TRBJ1-3
d_gene: TRBD1
v_gene: TRBV2
CDR3aa: CASRGNRGSSGNTIYF
CDR3nt: TGTGCCAGCAGGGGAAACAGGGGGAGCTCTGGAAACACCATATATTTT

abundance: few
j_gene: TRBJ2-7
d_gene: NA
v_gene: TRBV28
CDR3aa: CASSFLGVQYF
CDR3nt: TGTGCCAGCAGTTTTCTGGGCGTGCAGTACTTC

abundance: NA
j_gene: TRBJ1-1
d_gene: TRBD1
v_gene: TRBV18
CDR3aa: CASSAGQAMNTEAFF
CDR3nt: TGTGCCAGCTCGGCGGGACAGGCAATGAACACTGAAGCTTTCTTT

abundance: NA
j_gene: TRBJ2-1
d_gene: TRBD2
v_gene: TRBV9
CDR3aa: CASSVSGTSGRDEQFF
CDR3nt: TGTGCCAGCAGCGTGTCCGGGACTAGCGGGAGGGATGAGCAGTTCTTC

abundance: few
j_gene: TRBJ2-7
d_gene: TRBD2
v_gene: TRBV9
CDR3aa: CASSVELAGYEQYF
CDR3nt: TGTGCCAGCAGCGTAGAACTAGCGGGCTACGAGCAGTACTTC

abundance: NA
j_gene: TRBJ1-5
d_gene: NA
v_gene: TRBV12-3/TRBV12-4
CDR3aa: CASSPPGHGVWAQHF
CDR3nt: TGTGCCAGCAGTCCGCCGGGGCACGGTGTCTGGGCCCAGCATTTT

abundance: NA
j_gene: TRBJ2-3
d_gene: NA
v_gene: TRBV6-5
CDR3aa: CASRVPSTDTQYF
CDR3nt: TGTGCCAGCAGAGTACCTAGCACAGATACGCAGTATTTT

abundance: few
j_gene: TRBJ2-2
d_gene: NA
v_gene: TRBV4-1
CDR3aa: CASSQPPRDTGELFF
CDR3nt: TGCGCCAGCAGCCAACCCCCTAGGGACACCGGGGAGCTGTTTTTT

abundance: few
j_gene: TRBJ1-1
d_gene: NA
v_gene: TRBV7-2
CDR3aa: CASSLAGGGGTEAFF
CDR3nt: TGTGCCAGCAGCTTAGCTGGGGGGGGCGGCACTGAAGCTTTCTTT

abundance: NA
j_gene: TRBJ2-1
d_gene: TRBD2
v_gene: TRBV6-1
CDR3aa: CASSATSGVYEQFF
CDR3nt: TGTGCCAGCAGTGCCACTAGCGGGGTTTATGAGCAGTTCTTC

abundance: few
j_gene: TRBJ2-1
d_gene: NA
v_gene: TRBV20-1
CDR3aa: CSAREGGSPEQFF
CDR3nt: TGCAGTGCTAGAGAAGGTGGGAGTCCCGAGCAGTTCTTC

abundance: NA
j_gene: TRBJ2-4
d_gene: NA
v_gene: TRBV7-9
CDR3aa: CASSDRTQAKNIQYF
CDR3nt: TGTGCCAGCAGCGACCGGACACAGGCCAAAAACATTCAGTACTTC

abundance: NA
j_gene: TRBJ2-7
d_gene: NA
v_gene: TRBV3-1
CDR3aa: CASSPGIGSGGEQYF
CDR3nt: TGTGCCAGCAGCCCCGGGATAGGATCTGGGGGCGAGCAGTACTTC

abundance: few
j_gene: TRBJ2-7
d_gene: NA
v_gene: TRBV9
CDR3aa: CASSVGEGVPSYEQYF
CDR3nt: TGTGCCAGCAGCGTAGGTGAGGGGGTCCCCTCCTACGAGCAGTACTTC

abundance: few
j_gene: TRBJ1-5
d_gene: TRBD1
v_gene: TRBV4-1
CDR3aa: CASSGDRGRQPQHF
CDR3nt: TGCGCCAGCAGCGGGGACAGGGGCCGGCAGCCCCAGCATTTT

abundance: once
j_gene: TRBJ2-1
d_gene: NA
v_gene: TRBV9
CDR3aa: CASSSGGDLNEQFF
CDR3nt: TGTGCCAGCAGTTCGGGGGGCGATTTAAATGAGCAGTTCTTC

abundance: few
j_gene: TRBJ1-1
d_gene: TRBD1
v_gene: TRBV20-1
CDR3aa: CSARDYRGAFF
CDR3nt: TGCAGTGCTAGAGATTACAGGGGAGCTTTCTTT

abundance: few
j_gene: TRBJ1-6
d_gene: NA
v_gene: TRBV3-1
CDR3aa: CASSPTQNTPLHF
CDR3nt: TGTGCCAGCAGCCCAACACAGAACACGCCCCTCCACTTT

abundance: NA
j_gene: TRBJ1-5
d_gene: NA
v_gene: TRBV20-1
CDR3aa: CSARGRGTVEYQPQHF
CDR3nt: TGCAGTGCTAGAGGGCGAGGGACGGTAGAATATCAGCCCCAGCATTTT

abundance: few
j_gene: TRBJ2-1
d_gene: TRBD2
v_gene: TRBV14
CDR3aa: CASSQRGRRSYNEQFF
CDR3nt: TGTGCCAGCAGCCAGCGCGGGAGAAGGAGTTACAATGAGCAGTTCTTC

abundance: NA
j_gene: TRBJ1-1
d_gene: NA
v_gene: TRBV18
CDR3aa: CASSPPKRGVNTEAFF
CDR3nt: TGTGCCAGCTCACCACCGAAACGAGGCGTGAACACTGAAGCTTTCTTT

abundance: NA
j_gene: TRBJ2-1
d_gene: NA
v_gene: TRBV11-2
CDR3aa: CASSLEGLGNNEQFF
CDR3nt: TGTGCCAGCAGCTTAGAGGGTCTAGGGAACAATGAGCAGTTCTTC

abundance: NA
j_gene: TRBJ1-5
d_gene: TRBD1
v_gene: TRBV6-6
CDR3aa: CASRSGQGGLNQPQHF
CDR3nt: TGTGCCAGCAGATCCGGACAGGGGGGACTCAATCAGCCCCAGCATTTT

abundance: NA
j_gene: TRBJ1-4
d_gene: NA
v_gene: TRBV7-9
CDR3aa: CASSLSGSPNEKLFF
CDR3nt: TGTGCCAGCAGCTTAAGCGGGTCACCAAATGAAAAACTGTTTTTT